This T cell receptor (beta chain) comes out of a study of post-analysis software for immune sequencing data. Turning to the study itself: The patients showed relapsing-remitting, secondary progressive and progressive-relapsing multiple sclerosis courses.

Every TCR beta cDNA library bore unique molecular identifiers. The yield from roughly 1 to 10 million T cells was roughly 500,000 cDNA molecules in total. One entry per CDR3 protein results from TCRdb running MiXCR on the PCR reads. The profile shows about 680,000 distinct CDR3 sequences, approximately 60% of them singletons. For this clonotype: As yet, its antigen is unknown.

Germline CDR1 DFQATT, CDR2 SNEGSKA (reference sequence). The CDR3 spans 15 residues. V lost 1 base and J lost 10; bases outside the gene matches: 8. The study's findings and limits: Higher frequency in patients than in controls was seen for roughly five TRBV segments, with TRBV5-6, TRBV5-1 and TRBV20-1 among them. The authors found that F measure strongly co-clustered same-batch samples. Multiple sclerosis patients showed significantly lower normalized Chao1 diversity than controls did.

Sequencing was performed on blood. This chain links TRBV20-1 with TRBJ1-6; 9 nucleotides agree with TRBD1. This TCR was recovered from a girl aged 2-10 years with multiple sclerosis. The CDR3 here is CSARARDRVESPLHF. Here the CDR3 DNA reads TGCAGTGCTAGAGCTCGGGACAGGGTAGAGTCACCCCTCCACTTT.